The 32 T cell receptor beta chains reported below all come from one sample, sequenced in a study of cytomegalovirus exposure and HLA in healthy donors. Both 60 Vbeta primers and 13 Jbeta primers went into the PCR. The assay was immunoSEQ multiplex PCR, and TCRdb's table has in-frame clones only and misses some. The data show approximately 260,000 clones, roughly four fifths seen once. Input material: PBMCs. The receptor source for this set is a woman aged 35 to 49 in good health and CMV-seropositive.

The rearrangement links TRBV7-3 to TRBJ2-1; D might be TRBD1 (5 bases). The CDR3 runs to 14 residues. The germline V gene encodes CDR1 SGHTA and CDR2 FQGTGA. The germline V and J ends were trimmed by 2 bases and 5 bases, with 10 bases remaining between them. The CDR3 DNA follows: TGTGCCAGCAGCTTATCCCGGACAAACAATGAGCAGTTCTTC. Translating gives CASSLSRTNNEQFF.

CDR3 region: CASSDTAGSYEQYF. The DNA for the CDR3 is TGTGCCAGCAGCGACACGGCGGGAAGTTACGAGCAGTACTTC. This chain links TRBV7-3 with TRBJ2-7; a possible D gene is TRBD2 (6 bases). Germline assignment: CDR1 SGHTA and CDR2 FQGTGA. V was pared by 5 bases and J by 4 bases, with 15 bases between. This CDR3 is 14 amino acids long.

The chain employs TRBV6-5 and TRBJ1-4; D gene unclear. The V end was cut by 6 bases, the J end by 5 bases, with 10 bases between. The CDR3 consists of 13 residues. Germline CDR1 is MNHEY and CDR2 is SVGAGI. The CDR3 DNA reads TGTGCCAGCAGCCCTCTTGAGAATGAAAAACTGTTTTTT. The encoded protein is CASSPLENEKLFF.

The V call is TRBV4-3, the J call TRBJ2-6; 11 nucleotides align to TRBD1. The V gene's germline CDR1 is LGHNA and CDR2 YSLEER. The junction had 10 bases not matched to a gene; V was cut back by 0 bases and J by 3 bases. The CDR3 totals 20 residues. The CDR3 DNA is TGCGCCAGCAGCCAAGATCGGATGGACAGGGGGCTCGGTGGGGCCAACGTCCTGACTTTC. Protein sequence: CASSQDRMDRGLGGANVLTF.

Comment on this clone: The same CDR3 also results from other DNA sequences found in this sample. This chain connects TRBV27 to TRBJ1-5; a possible D gene is TRBD1 (6 bases). The CDR3 is 15 amino acids. V was clipped by 5 bases and J by 1 base, with 12 bases between them. From germline, CDR1 is MNHEY and CDR2 SMNVEV (reference sequence). CDR3 residues: CASSRVQGSNQPQHF. The CDR3 coding sequence is TGTGCCAGCAGTCGTGTGCAGGGGAGCAATCAGCCCCAGCATTTT.

The CDR3 sequence is CAWVPEVGRLNTGELFF. In DNA form, the CDR3 reads TGTGCCTGGGTACCAGAAGTCGGGAGGTTGAACACCGGGGAGCTGTTTTTT. The V and J genes are TRBV30 and TRBJ2-2; 7 bases line up with TRBD2. V was pared by 5 bases and J by 1 base, with 13 bases of the junction left unmatched. The CDR3 is 17 residues long. CDR1 GTSNPN and CDR2 SVGIG come from the germline V gene (reference sequence).

J is TRBJ2-7 and V is TRBV7-9; TRBD2 might be the D (6 bases). The CDR3 is 13 residues long. V was cut by 5 bases and J by 0 bases, with 8 bases left in between. CDR1 is SEHNR and CDR2 is FQNEAQ in the germline V gene (reference sequence). The CDR3 region is CASSTTSSYEQYF. The CDR3, as DNA: TGTGCCAGCAGCACGACTAGCTCCTACGAGCAGTACTTC.

The rearrangement links TRBV6-5 to TRBJ1-6; D is ambiguous. Germline V gene data show CDR1 as MNHEY and CDR2 as SVGAGI. The CDR3 spans 15 residues. Trimming removed 8 bases at V and 5 bases at J, with 16 bases between. The CDR3 coding sequence is TGTGCCAGCGCTTATGAGGGTCGGGATAATTCACCCCTCCACTTT. This codes for CASAYEGRDNSPLHF.

This clone was seen just once. The V and J genes are TRBV27 and TRBJ2-7; D is possibly TRBD1 (6 bases). This CDR3 region has 16 residues. Looked up from germline, CDR1 is MNHEY and CDR2 is SMNVEV (reference sequence). The V and J ends lost 2 bases and 4 bases respectively, with 18 bases between them. In nucleotides, the CDR3 is TGTGCCAGCAGTTTAACAATGAGGACAGCAATTTACGAGCAGTACTTC. Protein: CASSLTMRTAIYEQYF.

The gene calls are TRBV5-1 and TRBJ1-2; TRBD1 matches at 7 bases. With V trimmed by 4 bases and J by 2 bases, 2 bases remained unmatched. Germline CDR1 is SGHRS and CDR2 is YFSETQ. This CDR3 is built from 13 residues. The CDR3 region has the DNA TGCGCCAGCAGCCAGACAGGGAACTATGGCTACACCTTC. It codes for CASSQTGNYGYTF.

As DNA, the CDR3 is TGTGCCAGCAGCGTCTCCGGGACAGGGGCCCTCAATGAGCAGTTCTTC. It codes for CASSVSGTGALNEQFF. J is TRBJ2-1 and V is TRBV6-6, with TRBD1 identical over 10 bases. Germline loops: CDR1 MNHNY, CDR2 SVGAGI (reference sequence). The J segment lost 6 bases and the V segment lost 6 bases, leaving 11 bases of the junction unmatched. CDR3 length equals 16 residues.

The chain carries TRBV5-4 and TRBJ1-5; D uncertain. The CDR3 totals 14 residues. The germline V and J ends were trimmed by 5 bases and 6 bases, with 15 bases remaining between them. CDR1 and CDR2 from the germline V gene are SGHNT and YYREEE (reference sequence). As DNA, the CDR3 is TGTGCCAGCAGTTCTTGGGAGTCTGGTCAGCCCCAGCATTTT. It yields the protein CASSSWESGQPQHF. The variable domain in full, completed from reference TRBV5-4 and TRBJ1-5, reads ETGVTQSPTHLIKTRGQQVTLRCSSQSGHNTVSWYQQALGQGPQFIFQYYREEENGRGNFPPRFSGLQFPNYSSELNVNALELDDSALYLCASSSWESGQPQHFGDGTRLSIL.

The chain employs TRBV4-3 and TRBJ2-1, with unresolved D. This CDR3 comprises 14 residues. The V end was cut by 1 base, the J end by 1 base, with 5 bases between. Germline lookup yields CDR1 LGHNA and CDR2 YSLEER. The CDR3 DNA reads as TGCGCCAGCAGCCAAGTTATGTCCTACAATGAGCAGTTCTTC. The encoded protein is CASSQVMSYNEQFF.

V usage is TRBV4-2 and J usage is TRBJ1-2; TRBD1 matches 9 bases. After removal of 4 bases from V and 1 base from J, the junction contained 4 bases not matched to a gene. Germline V CDR1 and CDR2: LGHNA, YNFKEQ. This CDR3 spans 15 amino acids. The CDR3 nucleotides read TGTGCCAGCAGCCCAGGGACAGGGATTAACTATGGCTACACCTTC. Residues: CASSPGTGINYGYTF.

This sequence joins TRBV4-1 and TRBJ2-1, with a weak D call TRBD2 (5 bases). The V gene's germline CDR1 is MGHRA and CDR2 YSYEKL. Trimming cost V 0 bases and J 0 bases, with 12 bases left between them. This CDR3 has 17 amino acids. The CDR3 sequence: CASSQEGGRSSYNEQFF. The CDR3 nucleotides are TGCGCCAGCAGCCAAGAAGGAGGACGGAGCTCCTACAATGAGCAGTTCTTC.

The V and J genes are TRBV6-1 and TRBJ2-7; 11 bases align to TRBD2. CDR3 length: 13 residues. Losses at the gene ends were 8 bases for V and 4 bases for J; bases not matched to a gene: 4. Germline V lookup: CDR1 MNHNS, CDR2 SASEGT. CDR3 in amino acids: CASVGLAGYEQYF. CDR3 bases: TGTGCCAGCGTTGGACTAGCGGGTTACGAGCAGTACTTC.

The V and J genes are TRBV7-8 and TRBJ2-3; D is unresolved. Germline CDR1 reads SGHVS; CDR2 reads FQNEAQ. V lost 5 bases, J lost 4 bases, and 13 bases lay in between. The CDR3 is 14 amino acids. The CDR3 here is CASSVAEPADTQYF. The CDR3, as DNA: TGTGCCAGCAGCGTCGCGGAACCCGCAGATACGCAGTATTTT.

The chain couples TRBV28 to TRBJ2-3, with 11 bases identical to TRBD1. The CDR3 sequence is 15 residues long. In germline, CDR1 is MDHEN, CDR2 SYDVKM. Unmatched junction bases numbered 2, after V lost 3 bases and J lost 3 bases. The CDR3 loop reads CASSLGQGGTDTQYF. As DNA, the CDR3 is TGTGCCAGCAGTTTGGGACAGGGGGGGACAGATACGCAGTATTTT.

The chain has TRBV5-6 and TRBJ1-2; 8 bases match TRBD1. V lost 0 bases, J lost 4 bases, and 5 bases stayed unmatched. Germline-derived CDR1 and CDR2 are SGHDT and YYEEEE. This CDR3 comprises 15 residues. DNA for the CDR3: TGTGCCAGCAGCTTGGATCAGGGGGCGAGCTATGGCTACACCTTC. Amino acids: CASSLDQGASYGYTF.

This clone was counted a single time. The J gene is TRBJ1-4, the V gene TRBV15, with TRBD1 identical over 9 bases. This CDR3 is 17 amino acids long. The V and J ends lost 3 bases and 8 bases, in that order; junction bases with no gene match: 13. Germline lookup yields CDR1 LNHNV and CDR2 YYDKDF (reference sequence). In nucleotides, the CDR3 is TGTGCCACCAGCAGGCATGGGGGGACAGGGAGGAACGAAAAACTGTTTTTT. It encodes CATSRHGGTGRNEKLFF. Full variable domain (remainder filled in from reference TRBV15 and TRBJ1-4): DAMVIQNPRYQVTQFGKPVTLSCSQTLNHNVMYWYQQKSSQAPKLLFHYYDKDFNNEADTPDNFQSRRPNTSFCFLDIRSPGLGDTAMYLCATSRHGGTGRNEKLFFGSGTQLSVL.

The chain combines TRBV5-1 with TRBJ2-7; 12 bases fit TRBD1. Per germline, CDR1 SGHRS and CDR2 YFSETQ. CDR3 size: 14 residues. Germline trimming cut 4 bases from V and 6 bases from J; bases unmatched to any gene: 5. CDR3 loop: CASSPGTGGGEQYF. The CDR3 nucleotides are TGCGCCAGCAGCCCCGGGACAGGGGGCGGCGAGCAGTACTTC.

The genes are TRBV7-2 and TRBJ2-2; 11 bases align to TRBD2. Losses at the gene ends were 5 bases for V and 4 bases for J; bases not matched to a gene: 3. The CDR3 runs 15 residues. Looked up from germline, CDR1 is SGHTA and CDR2 is FQGNSA. The CDR3 protein is CASSQTSGGTGELFF. CDR3 nucleotides: TGTGCCAGCAGCCAAACTAGCGGGGGCACCGGGGAGCTGTTTTTT.

Only a few counts were recorded for this clone. A read error may account for a junction end that differs from germline. V gene TRBV7-9 combines with J gene TRBJ1-1, with a weak D call TRBD1 (5 bases). Germline V gene sequence: CDR1 SEHNR, CDR2 FQNEAQ (reference sequence). This CDR3 region has 15 residues. CDR3 bases: TGTTCCAGCAGCTTAAACCTCCAGGGGAACACTGAAGCTTTCTTT. Encoded protein: CSSSLNLQGNTEAFF. Full variable domain (rest looked up from reference TRBV7-9 and TRBJ1-1): DTGVSQNPRHKITKRGQNVTFRCDPISEHNRLYWYRQTLGQGPEFLTYFQNEAQLEKSRLLSDRFSAERPKGSFSTLEIQRTEQGDSAMYLCSSSLNLQGNTEAFFGQGTRLTVV.

This chain joins TRBV28 and TRBJ1-1; weak D call: TRBD1 (6 bases). Trimming pared 5 bases from V and 9 bases from J, leaving 13 bases between. CDR1 and CDR2 from the germline V gene are MDHEN and SYDVKM. The CDR3 totals 12 residues. DNA for the CDR3: TGTGCCAGCAGTGTTTGGACAGACCAAGCTTTCTTT. Its protein product is CASSVWTDQAFF.

The chain has TRBV10-1 and TRBJ1-5; D may be TRBD1 (5 bases). Trimming left V 8 bases short and J 1 base short, with 18 bases between. There are 16 residues in the CDR3. Germline V gene lookup returns CDR1 WNHNN and CDR2 SYGVQD (reference sequence). In DNA, the CDR3 is TGCGCCAGCCTTCCTTGGGGGGAGGTGAGCAATCAGCCCCAGCATTTT. This encodes CASLPWGEVSNQPQHF.

The chain uses TRBV29-1 and TRBJ2-1; 10 nucleotides line up with TRBD2. Germline V gene sequence: CDR1 SQVTM, CDR2 ANQGSEA. V dropped 3 bases and J dropped 9; count of bases not matched to a gene: 17. The CDR3 is made up of 17 amino acids. The CDR3 region is CSVEVGLTSGILSEQFF. DNA of the CDR3: TGCAGCGTTGAGGTTGGTCTAACTAGCGGGATTTTAAGTGAGCAGTTCTTC.

The gene calls are TRBV5-1 and TRBJ1-1; D might be TRBD1 (6 bases). This CDR3 has 15 amino acids. Trimming shortened V by 4 bases and J by 0 bases, and 13 bases separated the two germline ends. The germline V gene has CDR1 SGHRS and CDR2 YFSETQ. Here the CDR3 DNA reads TGCGCCAGCAGCGAAACAGGGTTGATGAACACTGAAGCTTTCTTT. Its translation is CASSETGLMNTEAFF.

This chain uses TRBV7-2 with TRBJ2-7, with 10 positions matching TRBD2. This CDR3 is 19 amino acids long. With V trimmed by 0 bases and J by 3 bases, 14 bases remained unmatched. Germline V gene data show CDR1 as SGHTA and CDR2 as FQGNSA. CDR3: CASSLALGTSGILFYEQYF. For the CDR3, the DNA is TGTGCCAGCAGCTTAGCGCTAGGCACTAGCGGGATCCTCTTCTACGAGCAGTACTTC.

The genes are TRBV4-3 and TRBJ1-1; a weak D match, TRBD1 (6 bases). CDR1 and CDR2 (germline): LGHNA, YSLEER. The V and J ends lost 0 bases and 1 base respectively, with 9 bases between them. This CDR3 is built from 15 residues. The CDR3 reads CASSQDSGANTEAFF. CDR3 sequence (DNA): TGCGCCAGCAGCCAAGATTCAGGGGCGAACACTGAAGCTTTCTTT.

The chain links TRBV7-3 to TRBJ2-3; maybe TRBD2 (6 bases). V was clipped by 1 base and J by 4 bases, with 15 bases between them. In germline, CDR1 is SGHTA, CDR2 FQGTGA. This CDR3 comprises 16 residues. CDR3 residues: CASSLIGTGVADTQYF. DNA of the CDR3: TGTGCCAGCAGCTTAATCGGGACTGGGGTGGCAGATACGCAGTATTTT.

The rearrangement joins TRBV7-8 to TRBJ2-7; 10 bases align to TRBD1. V lost 3 bases, J lost 0 bases, and 11 bases stayed unmatched. The germline gives CDR1 SGHVS, CDR2 FQNEAQ. The CDR3 spans 18 residues. CDR3: CASSFPLIGTGDSYEQYF. DNA of the CDR3: TGTGCCAGCAGCTTTCCCCTTATCGGGACAGGGGACTCCTACGAGCAGTACTTC.

The chain combines TRBV19 with TRBJ1-4, with 7 bases that match TRBD1. Trimming took 8 bases from V and 2 from J; bases not matched to a gene: 5. This CDR3 is 14 amino acids long. CDR1 LNHDA and CDR2 SQIVND come from the germline V gene (reference sequence). The CDR3 coding sequence is TGTGCCAGTTCGGAGACAGGGACTAATGAAAAACTGTTTTTT. Amino acids: CASSETGTNEKLFF. Combining the CDR3 with reference TRBV19 and TRBJ1-4 gives the whole variable domain DGGITQSPKYLFRKEGQNVTLSCEQNLNHDAMYWYRQDPGQGLRLIYYSQIVNDFQKGDIAEGYSVSREKKESFPLTVTSAQKNPTAFYLCASSETGTNEKLFFGSGTQLSVL.